In its sample, the clone carrying this TCR beta chain was seen many times. Its antigen is undetermined. The read ends 3 residues before the CDR3 terminus; that terminus is restored from the germline J gene. With 6 bases clipped from V and 5 bases from J, the junction kept 4 bases outside the gene matches. This CDR3 spans 13 amino acids. Germline V gives CDR1 DFQATT, CDR2 SNEGSKA (reference sequence). This sample was included in a study of T cell clonality in common variable immunodeficiency. Study-wide results and limits: CVID subjects showed higher TCRbeta clonality than healthy controls.

The data were produced by immunoSEQ multiplex PCR, yet TCRdb's version contains in-frame clones alone and is incomplete. The sample shows some 52,000 clones, none of them appearing just once. The sequenced sample consisted of peripheral blood mononuclear cells. This sequence joins TRBV20-1 and TRBJ1-2; 12 nucleotides line up with TRBD1. The receptor comes from a person aged 18 to 75 in good health. This CDR3 is CSAGTGGIYGYTF. CDR3 DNA (partial): TGCAGTGCGGGGACAGGGGGCATTTATGGC.